Below, one T cell receptor (beta chain) is given with its context. The data belong to a study of control samples from healthy donors and cancer patients. The germline V gene has CDR1 SGHAT and CDR2 FQNNGV. The CDR3 extends over 14 amino acids. V was cut by 0 bases and J by 7 bases, with 10 bases left in between. Clones were read by immunoSEQ multiplex PCR, and TCRdb kept only the in-frame ones, dropping some. The table shows about 51,000 clones, with almost 90% occurring only once. Sequenced: PBMCs. The receptor was derived from a man aged 45 to 65 with head and neck cancer. This chain uses TRBV11-2 with TRBJ1-5; D might be TRBD1 (5 bases). CDR3 amino acids: CASSLDGGKQPQHF. CDR3 DNA sequence: TGTGCCAGCAGCTTAGACGGGGGTAAGCAGCCCCAGCATTTT.